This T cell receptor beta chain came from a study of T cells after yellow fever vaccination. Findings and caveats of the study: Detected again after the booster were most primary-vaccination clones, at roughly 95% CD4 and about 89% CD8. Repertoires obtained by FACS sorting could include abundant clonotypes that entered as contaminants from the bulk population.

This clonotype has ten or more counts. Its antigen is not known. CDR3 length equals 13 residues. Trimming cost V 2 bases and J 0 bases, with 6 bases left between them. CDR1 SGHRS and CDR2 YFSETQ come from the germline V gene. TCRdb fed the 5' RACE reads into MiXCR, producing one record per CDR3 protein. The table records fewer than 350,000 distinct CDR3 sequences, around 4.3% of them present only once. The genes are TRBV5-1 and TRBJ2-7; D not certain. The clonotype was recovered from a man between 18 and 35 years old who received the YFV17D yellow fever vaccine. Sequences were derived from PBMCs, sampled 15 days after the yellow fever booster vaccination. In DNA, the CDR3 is TGCGCCAGCAGCTTCTACGCCTCCTACGAGCAGTACTTC. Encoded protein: CASSFYASYEQYF.